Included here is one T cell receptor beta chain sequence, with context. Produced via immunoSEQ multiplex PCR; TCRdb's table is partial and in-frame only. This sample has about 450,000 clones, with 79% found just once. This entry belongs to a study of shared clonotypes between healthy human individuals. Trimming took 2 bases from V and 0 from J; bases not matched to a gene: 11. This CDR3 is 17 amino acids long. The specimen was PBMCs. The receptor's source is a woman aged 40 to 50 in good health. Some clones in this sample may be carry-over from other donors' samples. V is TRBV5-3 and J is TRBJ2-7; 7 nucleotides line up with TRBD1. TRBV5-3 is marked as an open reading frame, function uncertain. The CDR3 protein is CARSFDRPGTDSYEQYF. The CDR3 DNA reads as TGTGCCAGAAGCTTTGACCGACCCGGGACAGACTCCTACGAGCAGTACTTC.